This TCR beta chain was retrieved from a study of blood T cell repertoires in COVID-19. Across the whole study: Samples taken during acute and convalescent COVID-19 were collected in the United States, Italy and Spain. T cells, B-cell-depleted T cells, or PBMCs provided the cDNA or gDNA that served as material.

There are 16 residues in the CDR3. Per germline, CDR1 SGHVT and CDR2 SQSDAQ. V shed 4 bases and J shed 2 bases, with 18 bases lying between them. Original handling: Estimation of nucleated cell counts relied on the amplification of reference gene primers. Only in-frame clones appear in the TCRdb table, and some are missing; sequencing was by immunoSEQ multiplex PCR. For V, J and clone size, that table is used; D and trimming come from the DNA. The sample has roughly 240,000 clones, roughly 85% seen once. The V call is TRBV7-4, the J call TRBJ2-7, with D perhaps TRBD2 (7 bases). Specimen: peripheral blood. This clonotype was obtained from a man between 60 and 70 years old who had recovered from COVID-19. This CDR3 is CASSCGGGLQPYEQYF. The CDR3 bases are TGTGCCAGCAGCTGCGGAGGGGGACTACAACCCTACGAGCAGTACTTC.